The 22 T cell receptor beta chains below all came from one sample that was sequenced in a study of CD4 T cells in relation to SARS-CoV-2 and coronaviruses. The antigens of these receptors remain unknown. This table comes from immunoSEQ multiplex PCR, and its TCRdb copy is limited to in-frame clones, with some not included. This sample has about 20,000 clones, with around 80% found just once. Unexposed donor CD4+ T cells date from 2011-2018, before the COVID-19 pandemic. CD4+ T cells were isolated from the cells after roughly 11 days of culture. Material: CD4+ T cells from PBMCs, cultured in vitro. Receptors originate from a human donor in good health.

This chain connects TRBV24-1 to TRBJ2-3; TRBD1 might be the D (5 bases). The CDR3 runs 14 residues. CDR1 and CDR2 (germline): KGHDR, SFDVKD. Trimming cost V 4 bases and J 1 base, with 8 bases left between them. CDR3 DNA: TGTGCCACCAGTGACCAGGGTGGCACAGATACGCAGTATTTT. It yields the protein CATSDQGGTDTQYF.

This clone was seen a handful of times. The CDR3 sequence is CASSHITRGLGVEQYF. The CDR3 nucleotides read TGTGCCAGCAGCCACATAACCAGGGGCCTGGGTGTCGAGCAGTACTTC. The chain uses TRBV14 and TRBJ2-7; tentatively, D is TRBD1 (6 bases). This CDR3 spans 16 amino acids. V dropped 3 bases and J dropped 6 bases, with 21 bases sitting between them. Per germline, CDR1 SGHDN and CDR2 FVKESK.

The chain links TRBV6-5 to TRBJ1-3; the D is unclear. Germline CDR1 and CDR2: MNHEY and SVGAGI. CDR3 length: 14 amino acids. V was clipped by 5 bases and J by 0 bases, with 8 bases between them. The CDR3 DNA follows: TGTGCCAGCAGTAGACCTGGCTCTGGAAACACCATATATTTT. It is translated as CASSRPGSGNTIYF.

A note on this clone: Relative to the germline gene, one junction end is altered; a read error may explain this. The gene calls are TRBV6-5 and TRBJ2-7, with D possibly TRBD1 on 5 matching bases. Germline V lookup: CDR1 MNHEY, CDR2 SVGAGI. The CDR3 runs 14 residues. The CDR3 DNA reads TGTGCCAGCAGTTATTTTATGACAGTTTGCTTCCTGAAGTTC. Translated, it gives CASSYFMTVCFLKF.

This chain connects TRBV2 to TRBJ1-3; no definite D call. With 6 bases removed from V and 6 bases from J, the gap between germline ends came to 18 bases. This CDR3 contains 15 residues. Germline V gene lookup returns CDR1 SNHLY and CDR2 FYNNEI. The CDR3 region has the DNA TGTGCCAGCAGACGGGAGGTGACTCTAGAAAACACCATATATTTT. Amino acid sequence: CASRREVTLENTIYF.

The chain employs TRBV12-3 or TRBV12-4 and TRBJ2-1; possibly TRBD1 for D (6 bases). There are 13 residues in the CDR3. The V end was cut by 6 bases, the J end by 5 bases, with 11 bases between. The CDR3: CASRAGQNNEQFF. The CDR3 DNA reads TGTGCCAGCAGAGCAGGACAGAACAATGAGCAGTTCTTC.

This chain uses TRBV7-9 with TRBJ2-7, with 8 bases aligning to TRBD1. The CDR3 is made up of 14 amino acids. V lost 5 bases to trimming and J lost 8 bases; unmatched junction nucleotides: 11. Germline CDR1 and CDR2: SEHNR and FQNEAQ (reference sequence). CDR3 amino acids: CASSPPGTGVQQYF. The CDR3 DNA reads TGTGCCAGCAGCCCGCCCGGGACAGGTGTACAGCAGTACTTC.

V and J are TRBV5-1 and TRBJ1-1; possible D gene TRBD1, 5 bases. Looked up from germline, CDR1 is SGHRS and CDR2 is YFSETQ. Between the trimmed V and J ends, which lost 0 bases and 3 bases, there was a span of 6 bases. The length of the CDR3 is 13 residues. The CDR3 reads CASSLETDTEAFF. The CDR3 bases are TGCGCCAGCAGCTTGGAGACAGACACTGAAGCTTTCTTT.

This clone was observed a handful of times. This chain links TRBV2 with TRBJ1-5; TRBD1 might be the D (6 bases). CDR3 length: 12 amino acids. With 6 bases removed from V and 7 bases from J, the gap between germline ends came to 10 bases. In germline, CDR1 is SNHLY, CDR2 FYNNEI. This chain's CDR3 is CASSTGFQPQHF. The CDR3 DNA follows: TGTGCCAGCAGCACAGGGTTCCAGCCCCAGCATTTT.

In DNA, the CDR3 is TGTGCCAGCAACCCGGCGGGAGTAGTGTACGAGCAGTACTTC. It yields the protein CASNPAGVVYEQYF. The chain links TRBV28 to TRBJ2-7; 7 positions agree with TRBD2. Germline CDR1 MDHEN, CDR2 SYDVKM. The V gene end was trimmed by 7 bases and the J gene end by 4 bases; junction bases not matched to a gene: 10. The CDR3 is 14 amino acids.

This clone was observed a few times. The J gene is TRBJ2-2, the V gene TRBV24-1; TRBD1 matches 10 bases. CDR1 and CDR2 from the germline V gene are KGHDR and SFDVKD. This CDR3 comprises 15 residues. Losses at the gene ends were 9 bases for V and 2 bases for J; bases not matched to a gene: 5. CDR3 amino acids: CATGRTGGNTGELFF. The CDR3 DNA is TGTGCCACCGGCCGGACAGGGGGAAACACCGGGGAGCTGTTTTTT.

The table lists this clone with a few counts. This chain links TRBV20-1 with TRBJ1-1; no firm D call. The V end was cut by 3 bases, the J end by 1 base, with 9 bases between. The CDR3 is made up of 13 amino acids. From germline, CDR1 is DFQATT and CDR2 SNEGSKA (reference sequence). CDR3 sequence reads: CSASLFGNTEAFF. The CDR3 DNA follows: TGCAGTGCTAGTCTTTTCGGGAACACTGAAGCTTTCTTT.

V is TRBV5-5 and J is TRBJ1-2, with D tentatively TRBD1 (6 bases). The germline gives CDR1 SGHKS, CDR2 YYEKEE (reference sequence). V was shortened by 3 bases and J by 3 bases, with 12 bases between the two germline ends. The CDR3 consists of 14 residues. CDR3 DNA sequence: TGTGCCAGCAGCTCGGCGAAGGGGGACTATGGCTACACCTTC. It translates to CASSSAKGDYGYTF.

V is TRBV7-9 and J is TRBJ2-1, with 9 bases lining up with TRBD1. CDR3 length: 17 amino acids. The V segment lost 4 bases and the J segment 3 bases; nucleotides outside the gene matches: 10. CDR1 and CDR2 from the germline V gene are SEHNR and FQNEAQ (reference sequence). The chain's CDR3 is CASSSKGTGIGYNEQFF. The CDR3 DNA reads TGTGCCAGCAGCTCGAAAGGGACAGGGATTGGCTACAATGAGCAGTTCTTC.

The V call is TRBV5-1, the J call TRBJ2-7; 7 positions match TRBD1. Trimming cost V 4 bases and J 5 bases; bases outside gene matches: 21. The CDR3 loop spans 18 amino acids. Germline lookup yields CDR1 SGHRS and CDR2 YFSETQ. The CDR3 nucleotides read TGCGCCAGCAGCCAGACAGGGTTATTGACTGTTTTGGTCCACGAGCAGTACTTC. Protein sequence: CASSQTGLLTVLVHEQYF.

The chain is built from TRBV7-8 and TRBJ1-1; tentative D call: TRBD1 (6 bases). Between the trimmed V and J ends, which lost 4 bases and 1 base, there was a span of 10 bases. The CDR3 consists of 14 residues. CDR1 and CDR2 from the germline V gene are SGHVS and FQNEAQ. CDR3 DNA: TGTGCCAGCAGCTCGGACAGCCCGAACACTGAAGCTTTCTTT. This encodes CASSSDSPNTEAFF.

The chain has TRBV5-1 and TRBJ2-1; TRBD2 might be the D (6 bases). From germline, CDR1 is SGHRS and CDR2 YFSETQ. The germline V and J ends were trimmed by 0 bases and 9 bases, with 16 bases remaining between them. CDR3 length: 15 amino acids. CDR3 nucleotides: TGCGCCAGCAGCTTGGCCCGGGGGAGAGGGGCTGAGCAGTTCTTC. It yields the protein CASSLARGRGAEQFF.

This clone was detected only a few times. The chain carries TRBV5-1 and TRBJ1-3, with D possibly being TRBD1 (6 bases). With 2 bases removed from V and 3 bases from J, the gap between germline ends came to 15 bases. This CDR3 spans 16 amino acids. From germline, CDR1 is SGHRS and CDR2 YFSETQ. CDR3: CASSFFPGAVGNTIYF. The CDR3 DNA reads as TGCGCCAGCAGCTTCTTCCCGGGGGCGGTTGGAAACACCATATATTTT.

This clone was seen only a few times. The CDR3 is CASSSGRYNEQFF. The CDR3 region has the DNA TGTGCCAGTAGTAGCGGACGTTACAATGAGCAGTTCTTC. The J gene is TRBJ2-1, the V gene TRBV19; no clear D gene. Trimming took off 4 bases at V and 4 bases at J, with 8 bases between the two ends. There are 13 residues in the CDR3. CDR1 LNHDA and CDR2 SQIVND come from the germline V gene (reference sequence).

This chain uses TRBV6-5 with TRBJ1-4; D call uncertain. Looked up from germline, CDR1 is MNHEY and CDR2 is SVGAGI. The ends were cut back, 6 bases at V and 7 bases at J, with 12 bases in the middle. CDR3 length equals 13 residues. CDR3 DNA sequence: TGTGCCAGCAGGAGGACGGAGTCTGAAAAACTGTTTTTT. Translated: CASRRTESEKLFF.

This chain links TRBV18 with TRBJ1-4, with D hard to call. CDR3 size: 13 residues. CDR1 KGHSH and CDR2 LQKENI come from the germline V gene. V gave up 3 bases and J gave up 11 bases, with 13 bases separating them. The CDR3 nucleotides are TGTGCCAGCTCACCCCCCCCTCCGTCGAAACTGTTTTTT. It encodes CASSPPPPSKLFF.

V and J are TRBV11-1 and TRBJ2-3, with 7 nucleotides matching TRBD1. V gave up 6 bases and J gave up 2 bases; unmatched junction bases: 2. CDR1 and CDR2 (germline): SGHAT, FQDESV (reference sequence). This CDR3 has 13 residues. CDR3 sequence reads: CASRGQATDTQYF. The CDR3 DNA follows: TGTGCCAGCAGAGGACAGGCCACAGATACGCAGTATTTT.